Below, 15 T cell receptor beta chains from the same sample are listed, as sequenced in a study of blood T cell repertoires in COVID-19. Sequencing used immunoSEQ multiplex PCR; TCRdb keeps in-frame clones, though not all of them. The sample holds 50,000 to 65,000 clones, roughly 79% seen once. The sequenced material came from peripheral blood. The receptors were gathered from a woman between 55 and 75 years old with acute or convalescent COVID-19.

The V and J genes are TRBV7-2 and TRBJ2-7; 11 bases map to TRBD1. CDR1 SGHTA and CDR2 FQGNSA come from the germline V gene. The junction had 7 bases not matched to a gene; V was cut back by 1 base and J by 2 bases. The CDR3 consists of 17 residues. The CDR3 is CASSLGPPGQGAYEQYF. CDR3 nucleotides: TGTGCCAGCAGCTTAGGACCACCGGGACAGGGGGCCTACGAGCAGTACTTC.

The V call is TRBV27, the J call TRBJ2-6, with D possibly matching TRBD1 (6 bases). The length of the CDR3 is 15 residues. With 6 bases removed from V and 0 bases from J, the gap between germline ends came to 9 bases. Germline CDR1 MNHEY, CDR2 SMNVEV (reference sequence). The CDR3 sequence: CASRYRDSGANVLTF. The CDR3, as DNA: TGTGCCAGCAGGTACAGGGACTCTGGGGCCAACGTCCTGACTTTC.

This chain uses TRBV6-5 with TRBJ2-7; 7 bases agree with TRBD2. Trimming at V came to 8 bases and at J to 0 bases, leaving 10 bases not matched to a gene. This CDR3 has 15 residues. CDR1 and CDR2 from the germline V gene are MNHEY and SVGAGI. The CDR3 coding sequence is TGTGCCAGCCTGTCAGGGACGGGAGGCTCCTACGAGCAGTACTTC. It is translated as CASLSGTGGSYEQYF.

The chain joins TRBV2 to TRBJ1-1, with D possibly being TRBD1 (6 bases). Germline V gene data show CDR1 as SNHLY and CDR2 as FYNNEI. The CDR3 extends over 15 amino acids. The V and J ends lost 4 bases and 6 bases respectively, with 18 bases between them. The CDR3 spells CASSVGYGGAPEAFF. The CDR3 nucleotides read TGTGCCAGCAGTGTAGGATATGGGGGGGCCCCTGAAGCTTTCTTT.

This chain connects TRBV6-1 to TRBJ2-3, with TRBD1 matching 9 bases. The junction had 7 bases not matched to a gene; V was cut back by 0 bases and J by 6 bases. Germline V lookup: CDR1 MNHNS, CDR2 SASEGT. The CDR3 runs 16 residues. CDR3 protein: CASSEAGDREWDTQYF. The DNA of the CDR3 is TGTGCCAGCAGTGAAGCGGGGGACAGGGAGTGGGATACGCAGTATTTT.

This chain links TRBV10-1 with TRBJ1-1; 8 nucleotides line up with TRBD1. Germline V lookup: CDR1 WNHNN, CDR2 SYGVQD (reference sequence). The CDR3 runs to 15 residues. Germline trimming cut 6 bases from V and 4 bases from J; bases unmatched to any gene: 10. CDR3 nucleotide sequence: TGCGCCAGCAGAGAACCCAGGGGGCCGGGCACTGAAGCTTTCTTT. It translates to CASREPRGPGTEAFF.

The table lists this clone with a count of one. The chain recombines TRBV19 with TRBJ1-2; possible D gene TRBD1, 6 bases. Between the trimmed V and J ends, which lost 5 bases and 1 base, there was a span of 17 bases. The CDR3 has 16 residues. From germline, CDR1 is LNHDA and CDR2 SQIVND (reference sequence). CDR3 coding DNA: TGTGCCAGTAGTGCCGGACAGCCGAGTAATAACTATGGCTACACCTTC. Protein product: CASSAGQPSNNYGYTF.

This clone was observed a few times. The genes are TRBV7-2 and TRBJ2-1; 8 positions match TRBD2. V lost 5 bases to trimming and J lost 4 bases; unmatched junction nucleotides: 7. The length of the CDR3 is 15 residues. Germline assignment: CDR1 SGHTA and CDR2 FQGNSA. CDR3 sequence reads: CASSATSGPYNEQFF. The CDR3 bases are TGTGCCAGCAGCGCCACTAGCGGCCCTTACAATGAGCAGTTCTTC.

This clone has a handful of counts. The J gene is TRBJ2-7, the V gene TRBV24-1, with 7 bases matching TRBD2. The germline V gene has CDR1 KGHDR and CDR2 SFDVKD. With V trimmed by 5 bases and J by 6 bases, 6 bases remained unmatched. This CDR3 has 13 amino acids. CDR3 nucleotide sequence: TGTGCCACCAGTGGGGACTATCTAGGCGAGCAGTACTTC. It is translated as CATSGDYLGEQYF.

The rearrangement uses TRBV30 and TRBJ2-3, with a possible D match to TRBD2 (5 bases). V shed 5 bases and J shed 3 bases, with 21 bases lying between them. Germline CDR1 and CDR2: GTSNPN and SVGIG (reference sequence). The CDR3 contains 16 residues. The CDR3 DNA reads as TGTGCCTGGGACATACCAGTTAGAGGGTTAACAGATACGCAGTATTTT. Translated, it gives CAWDIPVRGLTDTQYF.

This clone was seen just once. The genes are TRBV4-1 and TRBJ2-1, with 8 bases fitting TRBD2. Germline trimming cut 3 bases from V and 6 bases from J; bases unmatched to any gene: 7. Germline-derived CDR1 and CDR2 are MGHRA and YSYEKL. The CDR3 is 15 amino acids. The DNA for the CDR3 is TGCGCCAGCAGCCAGGGGACTAGGGCCATCAATGAGCAGTTCTTC. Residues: CASSQGTRAINEQFF.

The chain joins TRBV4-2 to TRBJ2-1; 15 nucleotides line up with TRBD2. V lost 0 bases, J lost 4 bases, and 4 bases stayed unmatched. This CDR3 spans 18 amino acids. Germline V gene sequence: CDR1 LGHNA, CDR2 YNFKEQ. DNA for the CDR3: TGTGCCAGCAGCCAAGATCGGGGACTAGCGGGGGGATACAATGAGCAGTTCTTC. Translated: CASSQDRGLAGGYNEQFF.

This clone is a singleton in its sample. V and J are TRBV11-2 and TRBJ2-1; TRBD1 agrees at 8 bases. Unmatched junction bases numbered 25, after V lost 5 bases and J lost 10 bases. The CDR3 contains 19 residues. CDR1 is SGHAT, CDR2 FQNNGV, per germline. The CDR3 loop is CASSTPGQVLTIANSEQFF. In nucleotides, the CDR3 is TGTGCCAGCAGCACCCCGGGACAGGTTCTTACAATCGCCAACAGCGAGCAGTTCTTC.

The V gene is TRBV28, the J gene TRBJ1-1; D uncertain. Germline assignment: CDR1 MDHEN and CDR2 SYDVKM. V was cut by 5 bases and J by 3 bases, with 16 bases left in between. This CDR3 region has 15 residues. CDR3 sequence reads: CASSPPSTADTEAFF. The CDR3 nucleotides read TGTGCCAGCAGTCCCCCCTCTACGGCGGACACTGAAGCTTTCTTT. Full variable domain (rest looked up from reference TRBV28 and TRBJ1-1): DVKVTQSSRYLVKRTGEKVFLECVQDMDHENMFWYRQDPGLGLRLIYFSYDVKMKEKGDIPEGYSVSREKKERFSLILESASTNQTSMYLCASSPPSTADTEAFFGQGTRLTVV.

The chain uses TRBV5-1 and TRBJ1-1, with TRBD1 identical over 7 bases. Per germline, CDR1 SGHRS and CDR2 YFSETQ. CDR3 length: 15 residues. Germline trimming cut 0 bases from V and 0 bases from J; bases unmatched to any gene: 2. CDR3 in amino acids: CASSLEGQVNTEAFF. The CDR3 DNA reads TGCGCCAGCAGCTTGGAAGGACAGGTGAACACTGAAGCTTTCTTT.